The clone carrying this T cell receptor (beta chain) has ten or more counts. Its specificity is not known. This sample was included in a study of CD8 T cells in ankylosing spondylitis. Study-wide results and limits: A CD8+ phenotype characterized the disease-linked clones, which were relatively rare in peripheral blood. Blood of patients with ankylosing spondylitis appeared to be characterized by a TCR beta motif of eight highly homologous variants. Prior work had noted some motif variants in reactive arthritis blood and synovial fluid.

The V segment lost 3 bases and the J segment 1 base; nucleotides outside the gene matches: 5. The CDR3 is 17 amino acids. The V gene's germline CDR1 is MGHRA and CDR2 YSYEKL. As the method for making TCR beta libraries, quantitative 5'-RACE with molecular barcodes was used. MiXCR, run by TCRdb on the 5' RACE reads, gives a single entry per CDR3 protein. The table includes under 250,000 distinct CDR3 sequences, 10% to 13% detected once. This receptor was taken from a male donor with ankylosing spondylitis or in good health (not recorded which). This sequence joins TRBV4-1 and TRBJ2-1; 11 positions match TRBD2. Input material: blood, either unsorted or a sorted T cell fraction (not recorded which). The DNA of the CDR3 is TGCGCCAGCAGCCATGATAGCGGGGGGGCGTCCTACAATGAGCAGTTCTTC. It translates to CASSHDSGGASYNEQFF.